This TCR beta chain derives from a study of shared clonotypes between healthy human individuals. Study conclusions and caveats: Naive CD4 clonotypes were shared across several donors at 5% to 6%.

A note on this clone: The antigen remains unidentified.

The germline gives CDR1 SGHNT, CDR2 YYREEE (reference sequence). The CDR3 sequence is 13 residues long. V shed 1 base and J shed 5 bases, with 9 bases lying between them. The donors were adults (healthy and HIV-negative) with no recent acute infections or vaccinations. Every donor was a Caucasian adult from Nashville, Tennessee. Original methodology: There were no quality scores in the junction-only immunoSEQ sequences, so filtering differed. TCRdb's table, derived via immunoSEQ multiplex PCR, lists solely in-frame clones and lacks some. The V and J calls and the clone size are those of that table, but D and trimming were determined from the DNA. The sample has fewer than 1.6 million clones; roughly 98.5% are singletons.

The chain combines TRBV5-4 with TRBJ1-1, with unresolved D. Sequencing was performed on naive CD4+ T cells sorted from blood. Subset meaning: CD45RA+ positively selected. The TCR comes from a man between 25 and 39 years old in good health. The CDR3 sequence is CASSLPDLTEAFF. The CDR3 DNA sequence: TGTGCCAGCAGCTTGCCAGATCTAACTGAAGCTTTCTTT.